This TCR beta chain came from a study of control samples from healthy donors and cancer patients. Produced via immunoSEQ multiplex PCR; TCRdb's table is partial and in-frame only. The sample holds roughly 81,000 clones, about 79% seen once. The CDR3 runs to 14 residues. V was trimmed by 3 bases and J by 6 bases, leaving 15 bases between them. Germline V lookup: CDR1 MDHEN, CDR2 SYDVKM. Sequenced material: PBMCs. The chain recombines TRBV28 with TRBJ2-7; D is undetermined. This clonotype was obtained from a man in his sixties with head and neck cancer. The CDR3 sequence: CASSFQGPWGEQYF. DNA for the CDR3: TGTGCCAGCAGTTTCCAAGGGCCATGGGGCGAGCAGTACTTC.